Following are 30 T cell receptor beta chains from one sample sequenced in a study of CD8 T cells in ankylosing spondylitis. TCRdb re-analysed the 5' RACE reads in MiXCR, keeping a single row per CDR3 protein. The profile shows 150,000 to 200,000 distinct CDR3 sequences, about 18% of them singletons. The sample consisted of blood, either unsorted or a sorted T cell fraction (not recorded which). These receptors originate from a male donor aged 10 to 30 with ankylosing spondylitis or in good health (not recorded which).

This chain links TRBV29-1 with TRBJ2-1; 15 nucleotides match TRBD2. Germline assignment: CDR1 SQVTM and CDR2 ANQGSEA. This CDR3 has 15 residues. V lost 5 bases and J lost 12; bases outside the gene matches: 11. CDR3 bases: TGCAGCGTTCGACTCGGACTAGCGGGAGGGAACGTGCAGTTCTTC. The encoded protein is CSVRLGLAGGNVQFF.

This clonotype was recorded at least ten times. V is TRBV11-3 and J is TRBJ2-7, with TRBD1 identical over 7 bases. The CDR3 totals 12 residues. Germline V gene lookup returns CDR1 SGHNT and CDR2 YENEEA. The junction had 1 base not matched to a gene; V was cut back by 5 bases and J by 3 bases. The CDR3 protein is CASSRDSYEQYV. CDR3 in DNA: TGTGCCAGCAGCAGGGACAGCTACGAGCAGTACGTC.

This clonotype was counted at least ten times. J is TRBJ2-7 and V is TRBV20-1; 13 nucleotides line up with TRBD2. With 1 base clipped from V and 3 bases from J, the junction kept 0 bases outside the gene matches. This CDR3 region has 14 residues. Germline lookup yields CDR1 DFQATT and CDR2 SNEGSKA (reference sequence). CDR3: CSARGLAGGYEQYF. CDR3 coding DNA: TGCAGTGCTAGAGGACTAGCGGGAGGCTACGAGCAGTACTTC.

The V gene is TRBV20-1, the J gene TRBJ2-1; TRBD2 matches at 11 bases. This CDR3 contains 15 residues. Germline V lookup: CDR1 DFQATT, CDR2 SNEGSKA (reference sequence). Losses at the gene ends were 4 bases for V and 2 bases for J; bases not matched to a gene: 4. CDR3 coding DNA: TGCAGTGCTATCGATAGCGGGAGGGCCTACAATGAGCAGTTCTTC. Protein sequence: CSAIDSGRAYNEQFF.

The rearrangement joins TRBV19 to TRBJ2-7, with 9 bases identical to TRBD1. Per the germline V gene, CDR1 is LNHDA and CDR2 is SQIVND (reference sequence). This CDR3 has 15 residues. V lost 3 bases, J lost 5 bases, and 8 bases stayed unmatched. The CDR3 here is CASSMNRDRAHEQYF. CDR3 sequence (DNA): TGTGCCAGTAGTATGAATCGGGACAGGGCCCACGAGCAGTACTTC.

The chain has TRBV29-1 and TRBJ2-2; 8 bases fit TRBD1. The germline V gene has CDR1 SQVTM and CDR2 ANQGSEA. The CDR3 sequence is 13 residues long. V lost 6 bases, J lost 4 bases, and 4 bases stayed unmatched. CDR3 in amino acids: CSVRGQVTGELFF. The DNA for the CDR3 is TGCAGCGTAAGGGGACAGGTCACCGGGGAGCTGTTTTTT.

This clonotype was picked up many times. The CDR3 loop reads CASSLDSYTQYF. The CDR3 bases are TGTGCCAGCAGCTTAGACTCATATACGCAGTATTTT. The J gene is TRBJ2-3, the V gene TRBV7-9; D ambiguous. Germline V gives CDR1 SEHNR, CDR2 FQNEAQ (reference sequence). V gave up 1 base and J gave up 7 bases, with 6 bases separating them. The CDR3 runs 12 residues.

The chain employs TRBV29-1 and TRBJ2-7; D is perhaps TRBD2 (5 bases). The CDR3 contains 13 residues. Trimming cost V 4 bases and J 1 base, with 11 bases left between them. The germline V gene has CDR1 SQVTM and CDR2 ANQGSEA. The CDR3 coding sequence is TGCAGCGTTGCCGGGATAGTGTCCTACGAGCAGTACTTC. It translates to CSVAGIVSYEQYF.

This clonotype was found a few times. This sequence joins TRBV5-6 and TRBJ2-7; 7 nucleotides agree with TRBD2. Germline values: CDR1 SGHDT, CDR2 YYEEEE. Germline trimming cut 0 bases from V and 5 bases from J; bases unmatched to any gene: 11. The CDR3 spans 16 residues. The CDR3 sequence is CASSLGGAGNFNEQYF. The CDR3, as DNA: TGTGCCAGCAGCTTGGGTGGAGCGGGAAACTTCAACGAGCAGTACTTC.

Ten or more counts support this clonotype. The rearrangement joins TRBV24-1 to TRBJ2-1; a possible D gene is TRBD1 (6 bases). CDR1 and CDR2 from the germline V gene are KGHDR and SFDVKD. The CDR3 is 13 residues long. V lost 5 bases and J 6 bases, leaving 10 bases between the germline ends. This chain's CDR3 is CATSGDRFNEQFF. The CDR3 DNA sequence: TGTGCCACCAGTGGAGACAGGTTCAATGAGCAGTTCTTC.

This clonotype was observed at least ten times. V gene TRBV7-9 combines with J gene TRBJ1-2; D gene uncertain. The CDR3 has 15 amino acids. Between the trimmed V and J ends, which lost 5 bases and 5 bases, there was a span of 18 bases. Germline V gene lookup returns CDR1 SEHNR and CDR2 FQNEAQ (reference sequence). In nucleotides, the CDR3 is TGTGCCAGCAGCGAACTCCAGAATTGGCCTTATGGCTACACCTTC. Residues: CASSELQNWPYGYTF. The variable domain in full, with the rest retrieved from reference TRBV7-9 and TRBJ1-2, is DTGVSQNPRHKITKRGQNVTFRCDPISEHNRLYWYRQTLGQGPEFLTYFQNEAQLEKSRLLSDRFSAERPKGSFSTLEIQRTEQGDSAMYLCASSELQNWPYGYTFGSGTRLTVV.

In this sample, this clonotype turned up many times. The chain is built from TRBV6-6 and TRBJ2-7, with 10 bases that match TRBD2. The germline CDR1 and CDR2 sequences are MNHNY and SVGAGI (reference sequence). Trimming cost V 6 bases and J 4 bases; bases outside gene matches: 6. CDR3 length: 14 amino acids. The CDR3 sequence: CASRQAGGKYEQYF. Written as DNA, the CDR3 is TGTGCCAGCAGACAAGCGGGAGGGAAGTACGAGCAGTACTTC.

This clonotype has a count of ten or more. The chain joins TRBV11-2 to TRBJ2-7; TRBD2 might be the D (7 bases). The germline V and J ends were trimmed by 6 bases and 2 bases, with 11 bases remaining between them. Germline CDR1 reads SGHAT; CDR2 reads FQNNGV. The CDR3 spans 13 residues. This CDR3 reads CASRSGGPYEQYF. CDR3 DNA sequence: TGTGCCAGCAGATCGGGGGGCCCCTACGAGCAGTACTTC.

Ten or more counts support this clonotype. V usage is TRBV12-3 or TRBV12-4 and J usage is TRBJ2-1, with D uncertain. V lost 6 bases and J 7 bases, leaving 7 bases between the germline ends. This CDR3 is built from 11 residues. CDR3 nucleotide sequence: TGTGCCAGCAGCAACGGGAATGAGCAGTTCTTC. It yields the protein CASSNGNEQFF.

The V gene is TRBV19, the J gene TRBJ2-7, with TRBD2 matching over 7 bases. V dropped 6 bases and J dropped 4; count of bases not matched to a gene: 3. This CDR3 has 12 amino acids. CDR1 is LNHDA and CDR2 is SQIVND in the germline V gene (reference sequence). CDR3 nucleotides: TGTGCCAGTAGCGGGAGGCGGTACGAGCAGTACTTC. Translated, it gives CASSGRRYEQYF.

This clonotype was observed at least ten times. V usage is TRBV3-1 and J usage is TRBJ1-2; D is unresolved. CDR3 length equals 11 residues. V lost 1 base to trimming and J lost 7 bases, with 4 bases between them. The germline CDR1 and CDR2 sequences are LGHDT and YNNKEL (reference sequence). The CDR3 coding sequence is TGTGCCAGCAGCCAAGTAGGTGGCTACACCTTC. This encodes CASSQVGGYTF.

Ten or more counts support this clonotype. The chain has TRBV25-1 and TRBJ2-7; 7 nucleotides line up with TRBD1. The germline V gene encodes CDR1 MGHDK and CDR2 SYGVNS. This CDR3 spans 15 amino acids. V shed 4 bases, J shed 1 base, and the junction held 7 bases outside the gene matches. DNA for the CDR3: TGTGCCAGCAGTGGGGGACAGTCTCAGTCCTACGAGCAGTACTTC. Amino acid sequence: CASSGGQSQSYEQYF.

At least ten counts were recorded for this clonotype. The chain joins TRBV20-1 to TRBJ2-5; TRBD2 is a possible D gene (5 bases). The germline V gene has CDR1 DFQATT and CDR2 SNEGSKA (reference sequence). The V gene lost 5 bases and the J gene lost 1 base, with 14 bases spanning the gap. CDR3 length equals 14 residues. The CDR3 DNA sequence: TGCAGTGCTCCCCCGGGGAGAGCCCAAGAGACCCAGTACTTC. Its protein is CSAPPGRAQETQYF.

This clonotype was recorded many times. This chain connects TRBV4-3 to TRBJ2-7, with D hard to call. Germline CDR1 LGHNA, CDR2 YSLEER. The CDR3 covers 16 residues. Trimming shortened V by 0 bases and J by 2 bases, and 14 bases separated the two germline ends. CDR3 nucleotides: TGCGCCAGCAGCCAAGATACCCGGAGTTATACCTACGAGCAGTACTTC. Translated: CASSQDTRSYTYEQYF.

There are many counts of this clonotype. The rearrangement joins TRBV6-2 or TRBV6-3 to TRBJ2-2; 8 bases match TRBD1. This CDR3 region has 16 residues. V dropped 5 bases and J dropped 3; count of bases not matched to a gene: 8. The V gene's germline CDR1 is MNHEY and CDR2 SVGEGT. CDR3 sequence (DNA): TGTGCCAGCAGTCTCTCAGGGGGCTACTACACCGGGGAGCTGTTTTTT. This sequence encodes CASSLSGGYYTGELFF.

This clonotype was counted ten times or more. The CDR3: CASSLRGGSGTDTQYF. The CDR3 nucleotides are TGTGCCAGCAGTTTACGGGGCGGGAGCGGCACAGATACGCAGTATTTT. V is TRBV28 and J is TRBJ2-3, with 7 bases identical to TRBD2. From germline, CDR1 is MDHEN and CDR2 SYDVKM. The CDR3 loop spans 16 amino acids. V was pared by 2 bases and J by 1 base, with 6 bases of the junction left unmatched.

This clonotype appeared once. The chain couples TRBV12-3 or TRBV12-4 to TRBJ2-7; D unclear. This CDR3 has 14 residues. Trimming cost V 5 bases and J 1 base, with 12 bases left between them. CDR3 bases: TGTGCCAGCAGTCCCCACAGTAATTCCTACGAGCAGTACTTC. Amino acids: CASSPHSNSYEQYF.

The table lists this clonotype with many counts. This CDR3 reads CASSSTRGKIAKNIQYF. In DNA, the CDR3 is TGTGCCAGCAGCTCGACACGCGGAAAAATAGCCAAAAACATTCAGTACTTC. This chain uses TRBV11-2 with TRBJ2-4; D gene uncertain. This CDR3 is 17 amino acids long. V lost 4 bases and J 0 bases, leaving 16 bases between the germline ends. Germline V gene lookup returns CDR1 SGHAT and CDR2 FQNNGV.

The table lists this clonotype with many counts. The J gene is TRBJ1-1, the V gene TRBV12-3 or TRBV12-4; D remains ambiguous. The V end lost 5 bases, the J end lost 11 bases, and 15 bases lay between the germline ends. This CDR3 contains 12 residues. CDR3 amino acids: CASSPFGRVAFF. CDR3 in DNA: TGTGCCAGCAGTCCCTTTGGGCGGGTGGCTTTCTTT.

This clonotype was found many times. This chain links TRBV20-1 with TRBJ2-5, with a weak D call TRBD1 (6 bases). Germline V gene lookup returns CDR1 DFQATT and CDR2 SNEGSKA (reference sequence). Trimming shortened V by 6 bases and J by 1 base, and 15 bases separated the two germline ends. The CDR3 consists of 14 residues. CDR3 sequence (DNA): TGCAGTGCCGCAACATGGACAGCCCAAGAGACCCAGTACTTC. Encoded protein: CSAATWTAQETQYF.

The V and J genes are TRBV29-1 and TRBJ2-4; 10 bases are shared with TRBD2. V lost 7 bases and J lost 8; bases outside the gene matches: 11. Looked up from germline, CDR1 is SQVTM and CDR2 is ANQGSEA. The CDR3 totals 14 residues. CDR3 sequence (DNA): TGCAGCGGAGAGACTAGCGGGCCGATTTACATTCAGTACTTC. Its translation is CSGETSGPIYIQYF.

This clonotype came up many times. The rearrangement links TRBV19 to TRBJ1-1, with 8 bases identical to TRBD1. The germline gives CDR1 LNHDA, CDR2 SQIVND (reference sequence). V trimming: 3 bases; J trimming: 5 bases; junction bases outside the gene matches: 8. The CDR3 loop spans 15 amino acids. CDR3 protein: CASSMIGQGGTEAFF. CDR3 nucleotide sequence: TGTGCCAGTAGTATGATCGGACAGGGAGGGACTGAAGCTTTCTTT. Drawing the rest from reference TRBV19 and TRBJ1-1, the complete variable domain is DGGITQSPKYLFRKEGQNVTLSCEQNLNHDAMYWYRQDPGQGLRLIYYSQIVNDFQKGDIAEGYSVSREKKESFPLTVTSAQKNPTAFYLCASSMIGQGGTEAFFGQGTRLTVV.

At least ten counts were recorded for this clonotype. The rearrangement uses TRBV9 and TRBJ2-2; the match to TRBD2 covers 10 bases. This CDR3 has 15 residues. V dropped 3 bases and J dropped 5; count of bases not matched to a gene: 4. The germline V gene has CDR1 SGDLS and CDR2 YYNGEE. The CDR3 sequence: CASSELAGRTGELFF. DNA for the CDR3: TGTGCCAGCAGCGAACTAGCGGGACGAACCGGGGAGCTGTTTTTT.

This clonotype was detected many times. The chain joins TRBV4-2 to TRBJ2-1; D tentatively fits TRBD1 or TRBD2 (5 bases each). Germline CDR1 and CDR2: LGHNA and YNFKEQ. The CDR3 is 18 residues long. V dropped 4 bases and J dropped 2 bases, with 21 bases sitting between them. CDR3 DNA: TGTGCCAGCAGCCCGGGTGGGGCCCGGGACGGCGCCTACAATGAGCAGTTCTTC. It specifies CASSPGGARDGAYNEQFF.

This clonotype was seen repeatedly, ten times or more. The rearrangement joins TRBV11-2 to TRBJ2-1; the match to TRBD2 covers 7 bases. This CDR3 has 16 amino acids. V was pared by 4 bases and J by 0 bases, with 6 bases of the junction left unmatched. In germline, CDR1 is SGHAT, CDR2 FQNNGV. The CDR3 DNA reads TGTGCCAGCAGCTCCACTAGCGCCAGCTCCTACAATGAGCAGTTCTTC. Encoded protein: CASSSTSASSYNEQFF.